These 14 T cell receptor beta chains were all obtained from the same sample, sequenced in a study of cytomegalovirus exposure and HLA in healthy donors. Using immunoSEQ multiplex PCR, the repertoire was profiled, and TCRdb retains in-frame clones only, with some absent. Of hundreds of thousands of clones listed, 87% are singletons. Sequenced material: PBMCs. All receptors derive from a man younger than 35 in good health and CMV-seronegative.

The chain links TRBV7-9 to TRBJ1-2; 9 bases agree with TRBD1. Trimming at V came to 0 bases and at J to 5 bases, leaving 7 bases not matched to a gene. The CDR3 is made up of 16 amino acids. Per germline, CDR1 SEHNR and CDR2 FQNEAQ (reference sequence). The CDR3 loop is CASSLAGTGPPYGYTF. The CDR3 DNA reads as TGTGCCAGCAGCTTAGCCGGGACAGGGCCCCCGTATGGCTACACCTTC. Supplemented by reference TRBV7-9 and TRBJ1-2, the full variable domain reads DTGVSQNPRHKITKRGQNVTFRCDPISEHNRLYWYRQTLGQGPEFLTYFQNEAQLEKSRLLSDRFSAERPKGSFSTLEIQRTEQGDSAMYLCASSLAGTGPPYGYTFGSGTRLTVV.

This clone was counted once. V usage is TRBV6-5 and J usage is TRBJ2-5, with a tentative D call TRBD2 (6 bases). The ends were cut back, 6 bases at V and 7 bases at J, with 15 bases in the middle. Germline V CDR1 and CDR2: MNHEY, SVGAGI. The CDR3 is 13 amino acids. CDR3 nucleotide sequence: TGTGCCAGCAGCCGCGGGACCTCGGGGACCCAGTACTTC. This gives the protein CASSRGTSGTQYF.

The chain recombines TRBV4-3 with TRBJ2-3; 7 nucleotides match TRBD2. Germline assignment: CDR1 LGHNA and CDR2 YSLEER. V was clipped by 0 bases and J by 6 bases; unmatched bases: 12. The CDR3 has 17 residues. The CDR3 sequence is CASSQDLSVETSDTQYF. For the CDR3, the DNA is TGCGCCAGCAGCCAAGATCTTAGCGTAGAGACTAGCGATACGCAGTATTTT.

The chain joins TRBV2 to TRBJ1-5; maybe TRBD1 (6 bases). V dropped 8 bases and J dropped 4 bases, with 12 bases sitting between them. In germline, CDR1 is SNHLY, CDR2 FYNNEI. The CDR3 length is 13 residues. CDR3 amino acids: CASLGQPNQPQHF. In DNA form, the CDR3 reads TGTGCCAGCTTAGGACAGCCGAATCAGCCCCAGCATTTT.

This sequence joins TRBV4-3 and TRBJ2-7; a weak D match, TRBD2 (6 bases). This CDR3 is built from 15 residues. Trimming pared 1 base from V and 2 bases from J, leaving 12 bases between. The V gene's germline CDR1 is LGHNA and CDR2 YSLEER. Here the CDR3 reads CASSQGASGAYEQYF. The CDR3 DNA sequence: TGCGCCAGCAGCCAAGGCGCGTCGGGAGCCTACGAGCAGTACTTC.

V and J are TRBV7-2 and TRBJ2-1; weak D call: TRBD2 (5 bases). This CDR3 comprises 16 residues. CDR1 is SGHTA and CDR2 is FQGNSA in the germline V gene. The ends were cut back, 5 bases at V and 5 bases at J, with 19 bases in the middle. CDR3 DNA: TGTGCCAGCAGCCCACAGCTTCGAGGGCATGACAATGAGCAGTTCTTC. It translates to CASSPQLRGHDNEQFF.

The rearrangement links TRBV9 to TRBJ2-1; TRBD1 is a possible D gene (5 bases). V was cut by 0 bases and J by 7 bases, with 17 bases left in between. The CDR3 is 16 amino acids. The germline gives CDR1 SGDLS, CDR2 YYNGEE. The CDR3 bases are TGTGCCAGCAGCGTAGGAAGGGGCCCCTCGAGAAATGAGCAGTTCTTC. Protein product: CASSVGRGPSRNEQFF.

This clone showed up just a few times. The CDR3 DNA reads TGTGCTAGTGGTTGGGGGCAGGGGGAGACCCAGTACTTC. Protein: CASGWGQGETQYF. The V and J genes are TRBV12-5 and TRBJ2-5; a possible D gene is TRBD1 (6 bases). Deletions cut 4 bases from V and 5 bases from J, with 11 bases between. The CDR3 is made up of 13 amino acids. Looked up from germline, CDR1 is LGHNT and CDR2 is FRNRAP.

This chain's CDR3 is CASSLVGQGAYEQYF. CDR3 nucleotides: TGTGCCAGCAGCTTGGTGGGACAGGGGGCGTACGAGCAGTACTTC. The V gene is TRBV5-6, the J gene TRBJ2-7; 12 positions agree with TRBD1. Germline V gene data show CDR1 as SGHDT and CDR2 as YYEEEE. The CDR3 spans 15 residues. J gave up 4 bases and V 0 bases, and 2 bases lay outside the gene matches.

In DNA, the CDR3 is TGTGCCAGCAGCCAAGAGGGTGGGGCGTACGAGCAGTACTTC. This sequence encodes CASSQEGGAYEQYF. The chain couples TRBV4-2 to TRBJ2-7; possible D gene TRBD1, 5 bases. Trimming took off 0 bases at V and 4 bases at J, with 10 bases between the two ends. The CDR3 covers 14 residues. CDR1 is LGHNA, CDR2 YNFKEQ, per germline.

The rearrangement links TRBV27 to TRBJ2-1, with D hard to call. CDR3 length: 11 amino acids. The V gene's germline CDR1 is MNHEY and CDR2 SMNVEV (reference sequence). V was trimmed by 7 bases and J by 8 bases, leaving 9 bases between them. The CDR3 DNA follows: TGTGCCAGCACTTTTCTTGATGAGCAGTTCTTC. Translated, it gives CASTFLDEQFF.

The gene calls are TRBV4-3 and TRBJ2-2; 10 bases map to TRBD1. The CDR3 runs to 18 residues. CDR1 is LGHNA, CDR2 YSLEER, per germline. Losses at the gene ends were 0 bases for V and 5 bases for J; bases not matched to a gene: 9. The CDR3 spells CASSQEGVTGGSTGELFF. The CDR3 nucleotides read TGCGCCAGCAGCCAAGAAGGGGTGACAGGGGGCAGTACCGGGGAGCTGTTTTTT.

This clone has just one count. The chain couples TRBV2 to TRBJ2-5, with 11 bases aligning to TRBD2. V lost 0 bases to trimming and J lost 2 bases; unmatched junction nucleotides: 2. The germline gives CDR1 SNHLY, CDR2 FYNNEI. This CDR3 has 16 residues. CDR3 sequence: CASSEALAGDQETQYF. The CDR3, as DNA: TGTGCCAGCAGTGAAGCACTAGCGGGGGATCAAGAGACCCAGTACTTC.

The rearrangement links TRBV2 to TRBJ2-3, with D unresolved. Germline-derived CDR1 and CDR2 are SNHLY and FYNNEI. V dropped 4 bases and J dropped 2 bases, with 7 bases sitting between them. The CDR3 spans 13 residues. The chain's CDR3 is CASSGLTTDTQYF. CDR3 nucleotide sequence: TGTGCCAGCAGTGGGCTTACCACAGATACGCAGTATTTT. The full variable domain, with the rest looked up from reference TRBV2 and TRBJ2-3, is EPEVTQTPSHQVTQMGQEVILRCVPISNHLYFYWYRQILGQKVEFLVSFYNNEISEKSEIFDDQFSVERPDGSNFTLKIRSTKLEDSAMYFCASSGLTTDTQYFGPGTRLTVL.